The 24 T cell receptor beta chains reported below all come from one sample, sequenced in a study of blood T cell dynamics during melanoma immunotherapy. The protocol was immunoSEQ multiplex PCR, while the TCRdb copy is restricted to in-frame clones and leaves out a portion. The sample lists 15,000 or so clones; 94% were seen once. Indicated time point: week 3, after first cycle of checkpoint inhibitor. The sample in question was effector memory CD8+ T cells from blood, obtained from a patient treated with checkpoint blockade. The receptors were gathered from a human donor with melanoma.

The V call is TRBV6-5, the J call TRBJ2-7, with D possibly TRBD1 on 5 matching bases. V gave up 0 bases and J gave up 5 bases, with 14 bases separating them. The CDR3 runs to 15 residues. Germline-derived CDR1 and CDR2 are MNHEY and SVGAGI. The CDR3 loop reads CASSYSLARADEQYF. CDR3 sequence (DNA): TGTGCCAGCAGTTACTCGTTGGCCAGGGCGGACGAGCAGTACTTC.

The chain links TRBV11-2 to TRBJ2-1; TRBD2 aligns across 7 bases. The CDR3 covers 15 residues. Germline CDR1 and CDR2: SGHAT and FQNNGV. With 3 bases clipped from V and 7 bases from J, the junction kept 9 bases outside the gene matches. CDR3 in DNA: TGTGCCAGCAGCTTTGGTAGCGGGTCAAGGAATGAGCAGTTCTTC. It translates to CASSFGSGSRNEQFF.

J is TRBJ2-1 and V is TRBV7-3; 8 nucleotides line up with TRBD1. This CDR3 region has 15 residues. Unmatched junction bases numbered 9, after V lost 5 bases and J lost 6 bases. The germline V gene has CDR1 SGHTA and CDR2 FQGTGA. The CDR3 region has the DNA TGTGCCAGCAGCCGGGACAGGTCCCCCGGCAATGAGCAGTTCTTC. Translation: CASSRDRSPGNEQFF.

This chain joins TRBV7-9 and TRBJ2-7, with no clear D. The CDR3 covers 14 residues. The ends were cut back, 4 bases at V and 3 bases at J, with 13 bases in the middle. Germline CDR1 reads SEHNR; CDR2 reads FQNEAQ (reference sequence). The CDR3 loop reads CASSSDLTNYEQYF. In nucleotides, the CDR3 is TGTGCCAGCAGCTCGGACCTTACCAACTACGAGCAGTACTTC.

The V gene is TRBV11-2, the J gene TRBJ2-5, with TRBD1 matching 7 bases. The end of the DNA is better explained by TRBJ2-7, so the J call may be wrong. Germline V gives CDR1 SGHAT, CDR2 FQNNGV. The CDR3 totals 15 residues. CDR3 residues: CASSYWTGGSYEQYF. CDR3 DNA sequence: TGTGCCAGCAGCTACTGGACAGGAGGATCCTACGAGCAGTACTTC.

V and J are TRBV13 and TRBJ1-5; tentatively, D is TRBD1 (6 bases). Trimming took off 3 bases at V and 4 bases at J, with 13 bases between the two ends. CDR1 is PRHDT, CDR2 FYEKMQ, per germline (reference sequence). CDR3 length: 15 amino acids. The CDR3: CASSLGLQGNQPQHF. The CDR3 nucleotides are TGTGCCAGCAGCTTGGGACTACAGGGAAATCAGCCCCAGCATTTT.

This clone has a single count. V gene TRBV6-5 combines with J gene TRBJ2-3; possible D gene TRBD2, 5 bases. Germline loops: CDR1 MNHEY, CDR2 SVGAGI. V was clipped by 5 bases and J by 6 bases, with 15 bases between them. The CDR3 length is 14 residues. CDR3 region: CASSRSGSSDTQYF. The CDR3 DNA is TGTGCCAGCAGTCGTTCGGGGTCCTCCGATACGCAGTATTTT.

The chain carries TRBV5-4 and TRBJ1-2, with 8 bases that match TRBD1. CDR3 length equals 13 residues. In germline, CDR1 is SGHNT, CDR2 YYREEE (reference sequence). The V and J ends lost 2 bases and 6 bases, in that order; junction bases with no gene match: 3. The CDR3 sequence: CASSFQGADGYTF. Written as DNA, the CDR3 is TGTGCCAGCAGCTTCCAGGGGGCTGATGGCTACACCTTC.

The chain combines TRBV12-5 with TRBJ1-4, with D possibly matching TRBD1 (5 bases). V gave up 5 bases and J gave up 3 bases, with 13 bases separating them. There are 15 residues in the CDR3. Germline V gene lookup returns CDR1 LGHNT and CDR2 FRNRAP. The CDR3 reads CASGPPRDANEKLFF. The CDR3 DNA reads as TGTGCTAGTGGTCCACCCAGGGACGCTAATGAAAAACTGTTTTTT.

This chain uses TRBV28 with TRBJ1-5, with TRBD1 matching over 9 bases. CDR1 and CDR2 from the germline V gene are MDHEN and SYDVKM. The CDR3 consists of 13 residues. Trimming at V came to 7 bases and at J to 7 bases, leaving 5 bases not matched to a gene. CDR3 residues: CASTGTGRQPQHF. In nucleotides, the CDR3 is TGTGCCAGCACCGGGACAGGGCGGCAGCCCCAGCATTTT. Full variable domain (remainder filled in from reference TRBV28 and TRBJ1-5): DVKVTQSSRYLVKRTGEKVFLECVQDMDHENMFWYRQDPGLGLRLIYFSYDVKMKEKGDIPEGYSVSREKKERFSLILESASTNQTSMYLCASTGTGRQPQHFGDGTRLSIL.

This rearrangement joins TRBV7-9 to TRBJ2-7, with D hard to call. The CDR3 length is 14 residues. Germline V gives CDR1 SEHNR, CDR2 FQNEAQ (reference sequence). V was cut by 3 bases and J by 6 bases, with 15 bases left in between. The CDR3, as DNA: TGTGCCAGCAGCTTTTCGGTGGGCCCCGGCGAGCAGTACTTC. Translating it yields CASSFSVGPGEQYF.

As for this clone: Lacking the conserved final phenylalanine or tryptophan, this CDR3 likely reflects a read error. The chain has TRBV6-5 and TRBJ1-2; D ambiguous. Germline lookup yields CDR1 MNHEY and CDR2 SVGAGI. The CDR3 has 14 residues. Trimming pared 0 bases from V and 3 bases from J, leaving 8 bases between. This CDR3 reads CASSYSSRYYGYTL. In DNA, the CDR3 is TGTGCCAGCAGTTACTCGAGCCGGTACTATGGCTACACCCTC.

V is TRBV5-5 and J is TRBJ2-2, with TRBD2 identical over 8 bases. Germline CDR1 and CDR2: SGHKS and YYEKEE (reference sequence). This CDR3 is built from 16 residues. Trimming removed 0 bases from V and 2 bases from J; junction bases left unmatched: 3. CDR3 protein: CASSLVLAVNTGELFF. The CDR3 nucleotides read TGTGCCAGCAGCTTGGTACTAGCGGTCAACACCGGGGAGCTGTTTTTT.

This clone has just a few counts. The V and J genes are TRBV2 and TRBJ1-2, with a weak D call TRBD1 (6 bases). The CDR3 is made up of 15 amino acids. Trimming removed 6 bases from V and 4 bases from J, with 18 bases in between. CDR1 and CDR2 (germline): SNHLY, FYNNEI. The DNA for the CDR3 is TGTGCCAGCAGACTAGGACAGATCGACGGCTATGGCTACACCTTC. As protein: CASRLGQIDGYGYTF.

The V gene is TRBV27, the J gene TRBJ2-7; no firm D call. This CDR3 has 15 residues. CDR1 MNHEY and CDR2 SMNVEV come from the germline V gene (reference sequence). V was cut by 0 bases and J by 1 base, with 10 bases left in between. The CDR3 here is CASSLSYSRSYEQYF. CDR3 DNA: TGTGCCAGCAGTTTATCTTATTCACGGTCCTACGAGCAGTACTTC.

This rearrangement joins TRBV27 to TRBJ2-4; D perhaps matches TRBD1 (6 bases). Per the germline V gene, CDR1 is MNHEY and CDR2 is SMNVEV (reference sequence). This CDR3 is built from 16 residues. Trimming cost V 5 bases and J 5 bases, with 19 bases left between them. The CDR3 sequence is CASSPSTSGGQNIQYF. CDR3 sequence (DNA): TGTGCCAGCAGTCCCTCCACGTCTGGGGGCCAAAACATTCAGTACTTC.

This rearrangement joins TRBV7-8 to TRBJ2-5, with TRBD1 identical over 7 bases. Trimming took 5 bases from V and 5 from J; bases not matched to a gene: 5. The CDR3 runs 13 residues. Germline V gives CDR1 SGHVS, CDR2 FQNEAQ. The CDR3 sequence: CASSTDRSETQYF. The CDR3 DNA reads TGTGCCAGCAGCACGGACAGGTCGGAGACCCAGTACTTC.

The V and J genes are TRBV2 and TRBJ2-1, with no clear D. V was clipped by 6 bases and J by 9 bases, with 6 bases between them. CDR1 and CDR2 (germline): SNHLY, FYNNEI. The CDR3 has 10 residues. The CDR3, as DNA: TGTGCCAGCAGAGGAGCTGAGCAGTTCTTC. This codes for CASRGAEQFF.

The chain is built from TRBV5-4 and TRBJ2-1, with 9 bases fitting TRBD1. The CDR3 has 14 amino acids. Germline values: CDR1 SGHNT, CDR2 YYREEE (reference sequence). V lost 3 bases to trimming and J lost 9 bases; unmatched junction nucleotides: 7. Written as DNA, the CDR3 is TGTGCCAGCAGCTGGGGGACAGGGTGGGCTGAGCAGTTCTTC. Its protein product is CASSWGTGWAEQFF. Full variable domain (remainder filled in from reference TRBV5-4 and TRBJ2-1): ETGVTQSPTHLIKTRGQQVTLRCSSQSGHNTVSWYQQALGQGPQFIFQYYREEENGRGNFPPRFSGLQFPNYSSELNVNALELDDSALYLCASSWGTGWAEQFFGPGTRLTVL.

The rearrangement joins TRBV7-6 to TRBJ2-1; TRBD1 is a possible D gene (6 bases). This CDR3 is 11 amino acids long. Trimming removed 6 bases at V and 7 bases at J, with 7 bases between. Germline assignment: CDR1 SGHVS and CDR2 FNYEAQ. The CDR3 spells CASRGGNEQFF. The DNA for the CDR3 is TGTGCCAGCAGAGGGGGTAATGAGCAGTTCTTC.

The V call is TRBV7-9, the J call TRBJ2-3; D ambiguous. The CDR3 runs 10 residues. V was pared by 6 bases and J by 5 bases, with 3 bases between. CDR1 is SEHNR and CDR2 is FQNEAQ in the germline V gene (reference sequence). The CDR3 nucleotides read TGTGCCAGCAGGGGAGATACGCAGTATTTT. Protein sequence: CASRGDTQYF.

The rearrangement links TRBV27 to TRBJ2-3, with 9 bases matching TRBD1. The CDR3 covers 14 residues. Germline values: CDR1 MNHEY, CDR2 SMNVEV (reference sequence). With V trimmed by 6 bases and J by 4 bases, 5 bases remained unmatched. The CDR3 region has the DNA TGTGCCAGCAGAACAGGGGGCTGGGCAGATACGCAGTATTTT. Its translation: CASRTGGWADTQYF.

The chain recombines TRBV9 with TRBJ2-1; 11 nucleotides match TRBD2. The CDR3 loop spans 15 amino acids. Germline V gene data show CDR1 as SGDLS and CDR2 as YYNGEE. With 3 bases clipped from V and 8 bases from J, the junction kept 7 bases outside the gene matches. Written as DNA, the CDR3 is TGTGCCAGCAGCGGAACTAGCGGGAGTGGTGATGAGCAGTTCTTC. Its translation is CASSGTSGSGDEQFF.

The CDR3 is CASGLTGATEPQHF. The CDR3 DNA follows: TGTGCCAGTGGTCTGACAGGGGCGACGGAGCCCCAGCATTTT. This chain links TRBV19 with TRBJ1-5; 8 bases map to TRBD1. CDR3 length equals 14 residues. V gave up 8 bases and J gave up 8 bases; unmatched junction bases: 11. Looked up from germline, CDR1 is LNHDA and CDR2 is SQIVND (reference sequence).